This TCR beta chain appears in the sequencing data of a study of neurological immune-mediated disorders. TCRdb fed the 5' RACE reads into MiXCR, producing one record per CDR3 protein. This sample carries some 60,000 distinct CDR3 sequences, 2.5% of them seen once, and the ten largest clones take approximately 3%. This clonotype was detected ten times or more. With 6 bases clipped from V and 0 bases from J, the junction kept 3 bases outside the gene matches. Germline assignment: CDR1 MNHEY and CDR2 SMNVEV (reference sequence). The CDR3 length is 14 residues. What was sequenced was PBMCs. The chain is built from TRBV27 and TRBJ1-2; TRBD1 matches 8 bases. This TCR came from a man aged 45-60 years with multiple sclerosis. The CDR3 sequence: CASRLDRANYGYTF. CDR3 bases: TGTGCCAGCAGGCTGGACAGGGCTAACTATGGCTACACCTTC.